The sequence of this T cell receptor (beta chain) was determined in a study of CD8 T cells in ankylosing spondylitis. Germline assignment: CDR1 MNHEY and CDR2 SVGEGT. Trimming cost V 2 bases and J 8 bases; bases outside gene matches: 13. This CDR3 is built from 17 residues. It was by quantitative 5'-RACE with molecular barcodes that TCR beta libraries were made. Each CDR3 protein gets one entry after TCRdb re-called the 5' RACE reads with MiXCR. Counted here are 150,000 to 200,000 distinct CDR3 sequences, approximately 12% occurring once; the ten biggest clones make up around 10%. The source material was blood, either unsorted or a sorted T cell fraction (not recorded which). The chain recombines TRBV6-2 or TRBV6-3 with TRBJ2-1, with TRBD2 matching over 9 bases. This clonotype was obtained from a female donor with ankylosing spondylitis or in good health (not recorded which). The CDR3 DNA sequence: TGTGCCAGCAGTTACCCATCAGGGCGGGAGGGCCTGGATGAGCAGTTCTTC. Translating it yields CASSYPSGREGLDEQFF.